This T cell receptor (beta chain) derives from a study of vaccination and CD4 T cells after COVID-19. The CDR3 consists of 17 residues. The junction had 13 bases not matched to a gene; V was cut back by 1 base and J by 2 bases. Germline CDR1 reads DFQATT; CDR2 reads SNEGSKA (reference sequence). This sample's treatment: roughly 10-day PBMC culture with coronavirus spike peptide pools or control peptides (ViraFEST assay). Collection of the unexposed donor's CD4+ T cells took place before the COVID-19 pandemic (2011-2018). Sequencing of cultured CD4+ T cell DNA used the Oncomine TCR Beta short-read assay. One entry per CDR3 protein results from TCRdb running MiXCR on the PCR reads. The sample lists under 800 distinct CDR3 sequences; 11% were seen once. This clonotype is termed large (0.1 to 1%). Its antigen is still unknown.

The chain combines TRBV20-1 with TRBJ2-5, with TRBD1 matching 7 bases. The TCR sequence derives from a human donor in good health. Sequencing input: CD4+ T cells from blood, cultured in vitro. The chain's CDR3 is CSARVSVWTGLQETQYF. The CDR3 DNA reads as TGCAGTGCTAGAGTCAGTGTATGGACAGGCCTTCAAGAGACCCAGTACTTC.